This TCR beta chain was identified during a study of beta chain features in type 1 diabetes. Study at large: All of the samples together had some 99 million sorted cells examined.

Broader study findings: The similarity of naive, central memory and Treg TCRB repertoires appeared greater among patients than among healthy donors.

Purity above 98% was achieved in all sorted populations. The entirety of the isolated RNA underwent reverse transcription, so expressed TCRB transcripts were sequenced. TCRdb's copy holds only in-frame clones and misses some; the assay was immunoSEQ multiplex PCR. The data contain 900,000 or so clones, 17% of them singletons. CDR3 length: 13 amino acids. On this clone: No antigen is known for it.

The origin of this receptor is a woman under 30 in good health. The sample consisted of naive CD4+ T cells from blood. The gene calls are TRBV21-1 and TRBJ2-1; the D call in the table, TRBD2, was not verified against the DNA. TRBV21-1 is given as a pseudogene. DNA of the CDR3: TGTGCCAGCAGTATAGGAGGAAGCAATGAGCAGTTCTTC. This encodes CASSIGGSNEQFF.